These 23 T cell receptor beta chains were all obtained from the same sample, sequenced in a study of T cell responses to AZD1222 COVID-19 vaccine. Only in-frame clones appear in the TCRdb table, and some are missing; sequencing was by immunoSEQ multiplex PCR. The sample contains around 220,000 clones, roughly 94% of which appear only once. Sequenced here: peripheral blood, sampled 28 days after the second dose of the MenACWY control vaccine. The receptors derive from an adult who received the MenACWY meningococcal vaccine as a control.

The chain links TRBV7-9 to TRBJ2-7, with TRBD2 as a possible D gene (6 bases). V was pared by 5 bases and J by 4 bases, with 9 bases between. Germline lookup yields CDR1 SEHNR and CDR2 FQNEAQ (reference sequence). The CDR3 covers 12 residues. The CDR3 DNA reads TGTGCCAGCAGCCCGGAGGGGTACGAGCAGTACTTC. Protein sequence: CASSPEGYEQYF.

The CDR3 spells CARGLPIGEQYF. The CDR3 DNA is TGCGCCAGGGGGCTCCCAATAGGCGAGCAGTACTTC. The chain combines TRBV5-1 with TRBJ2-7; D is possibly TRBD1 (5 bases). This CDR3 has 12 residues. V shed 8 bases and J shed 6 bases, with 15 bases lying between them. Per germline, CDR1 SGHRS and CDR2 YFSETQ.

This chain joins TRBV2 and TRBJ1-3; TRBD1 matches at 8 bases. The CDR3 is made up of 16 amino acids. Trimming cost V 5 bases and J 2 bases; bases outside gene matches: 8. The germline gives CDR1 SNHLY, CDR2 FYNNEI. This CDR3 is CASSFITGGAGNTIYF. CDR3 bases: TGTGCCAGCAGTTTCATCACAGGGGGAGCTGGAAACACCATATATTTT.

J is TRBJ1-6 and V is TRBV7-9; D gene uncertain. CDR1 is SEHNR, CDR2 FQNEAQ, per germline (reference sequence). Between the trimmed V and J ends, which lost 5 bases and 5 bases, there was a span of 4 bases. The CDR3 totals 12 residues. CDR3 nucleotides: TGTGCCAGCAGCGCTAATAATTCACCCCTCCACTTT. It codes for CASSANNSPLHF.

The chain uses TRBV18 and TRBJ2-7, with D uncertain. This CDR3 region has 11 residues. CDR1 and CDR2 (germline): KGHSH, LQKENI. V shed 2 bases and J shed 3 bases, with 2 bases lying between them. The CDR3 coding sequence is TGTGCCAGCTCACCAGACTACGAGCAGTACTTC. It translates to CASSPDYEQYF.

The chain links TRBV29-1 to TRBJ2-7; D is perhaps TRBD1 (5 bases). Germline V CDR1 and CDR2: SQVTM, ANQGSEA. Trimming shortened V by 1 base and J by 6 bases, and 13 bases separated the two germline ends. This CDR3 spans 13 amino acids. CDR3 sequence reads: CSVEAQGGLEQYF. The CDR3 DNA sequence: TGCAGCGTTGAAGCCCAGGGTGGGCTCGAGCAGTACTTC.

The V gene is TRBV7-2, the J gene TRBJ1-2; 9 bases match TRBD1. The CDR3 runs to 15 residues. V lost 4 bases, J lost 6 bases, and 9 bases stayed unmatched. CDR1 and CDR2 (germline): SGHTA, FQGNSA. CDR3 amino acids: CASSSPRTGGDGYTF. The DNA for the CDR3 is TGTGCCAGCAGCTCTCCTCGTACAGGGGGCGATGGCTACACCTTC.

V usage is TRBV4-1 and J usage is TRBJ2-3; tentatively, D is TRBD1 (5 bases). The CDR3 contains 13 residues. Trimming removed 0 bases at V and 7 bases at J, with 8 bases between. Looked up from germline, CDR1 is MGHRA and CDR2 is YSYEKL. The CDR3 is CASSQDMGHTQYF. The CDR3 DNA reads TGCGCCAGCAGCCAAGACATGGGGCATACGCAGTATTTT.

The CDR3 sequence is CASSQRGVVGNTIYF. CDR3 DNA sequence: TGTGCCAGCAGCCAAAGGGGAGTCGTTGGAAACACCATATATTTT. V and J are TRBV7-9 and TRBJ1-3; D possibly corresponds to TRBD1 (5 bases). The CDR3 loop spans 15 amino acids. CDR1 is SEHNR, CDR2 FQNEAQ, per germline (reference sequence). The germline V and J ends were trimmed by 5 bases and 3 bases, with 14 bases remaining between them.

The chain joins TRBV28 to TRBJ1-5, with no clear D. Trimming stripped 3 bases from V and 2 bases from J, with 8 bases between. Germline CDR1 is MDHEN and CDR2 is SYDVKM. The CDR3 is made up of 14 amino acids. The CDR3 is CASSFSVGNQPQHF. CDR3 sequence (DNA): TGTGCCAGCAGTTTCTCGGTTGGCAATCAGCCCCAGCATTTT. Full variable domain (outside the CDR3, taken from reference TRBV28 and TRBJ1-5): DVKVTQSSRYLVKRTGEKVFLECVQDMDHENMFWYRQDPGLGLRLIYFSYDVKMKEKGDIPEGYSVSREKKERFSLILESASTNQTSMYLCASSFSVGNQPQHFGDGTRLSIL.

This clone showed up just once. An end of the junction does not agree with germline; a read error may underlie this. The CDR3 reads CACSSGVDGYTF. Here the CDR3 DNA reads TGTGCCTGCAGCTCAGGGGTTGATGGCTACACCTTC. V is TRBV7-9 and J is TRBJ1-2; D possibly corresponds to TRBD1 (6 bases). CDR1 is SEHNR, CDR2 FQNEAQ, per germline (reference sequence). The CDR3 has 12 amino acids.

CDR3 loop: CASSYRTSGTRDTQYF. The DNA of the CDR3 is TGTGCCAGCAGCTACAGGACTAGCGGTACCCGGGATACGCAGTATTTT. This chain joins TRBV11-3 and TRBJ2-3; 10 bases line up with TRBD2. The ends lost 4 bases at V and 6 bases at J; junction bases unmatched: 10. The CDR3 loop spans 16 amino acids. Germline V gene sequence: CDR1 SGHNT, CDR2 YENEEA.

The rearrangement links TRBV27 to TRBJ2-1; 12 bases are shared with TRBD1. V lost 4 bases and J lost 0; bases outside the gene matches: 7. Germline CDR1 and CDR2: MNHEY and SMNVEV (reference sequence). The CDR3 sequence is 18 residues long. CDR3 loop: CASSWGTGGGPSYNEQFF. The DNA for the CDR3 is TGTGCCAGCAGTTGGGGGACAGGGGGCGGCCCCTCCTACAATGAGCAGTTCTTC.

V is TRBV5-1 and J is TRBJ2-5; 8 bases map to TRBD1. Trimming removed 2 bases from V and 3 bases from J; junction bases left unmatched: 6. Germline V lookup: CDR1 SGHRS, CDR2 YFSETQ. This CDR3 is built from 15 residues. The CDR3 is CASSFLGTGEETQYF. The CDR3 DNA reads as TGCGCCAGCAGCTTTTTGGGGACAGGCGAAGAGACCCAGTACTTC.

This clone was recorded only once. This sequence joins TRBV5-5 and TRBJ1-6; 10 positions agree with TRBD1. Germline V gene lookup returns CDR1 SGHKS and CDR2 YYEKEE (reference sequence). This CDR3 contains 15 residues. J was trimmed by 7 bases and V by 3 bases; bases with no gene match: 4. CDR3 bases: TGTGCCAGCAGCTCGTTGACAGGGGGCAATTCACCCCTCCACTTT. Translation: CASSSLTGGNSPLHF.

The chain employs TRBV2 and TRBJ1-5; 9 nucleotides agree with TRBD1. CDR3 length: 15 residues. Per the germline V gene, CDR1 is SNHLY and CDR2 is FYNNEI. J was trimmed by 9 bases and V by 6 bases; bases with no gene match: 12. DNA of the CDR3: TGTGCCAGCAGCAGCCTTGGGACAGGGCGGCGGCCCCAGCATTTT. Translating it yields CASSSLGTGRRPQHF.

This clone was counted once. This rearrangement joins TRBV27 to TRBJ1-2; TRBD1 is a possible D gene (6 bases). V was cut by 6 bases and J by 12 bases, with 23 bases left in between. CDR1 MNHEY and CDR2 SMNVEV come from the germline V gene (reference sequence). The CDR3 is 14 amino acids. For the CDR3, the DNA is TGTGCCAGCAGCCCAGACAGGATCTATGGCTACCACACCTTC. It yields the protein CASSPDRIYGYHTF.

The chain couples TRBV4-1 to TRBJ2-2, with unresolved D. Germline assignment: CDR1 MGHRA and CDR2 YSYEKL. V dropped 1 base and J dropped 4 bases, with 10 bases sitting between them. The CDR3 has 15 residues. The CDR3 region has the DNA TGCGCCAGCAGCCAAGGAGGCTCGCTCACCGGGGAGCTGTTTTTT. Translation: CASSQGGSLTGELFF.

The chain combines TRBV15 with TRBJ1-5; 7 bases are shared with TRBD1. Germline trimming cut 5 bases from V and 1 base from J; bases unmatched to any gene: 5. CDR3 length equals 15 residues. Germline CDR1 reads LNHNV; CDR2 reads YYDKDF (reference sequence). The CDR3 DNA reads TGTGCCACCAGCCCTCACAGGGGAAGCAATCAGCCCCAGCATTTT. This gives the protein CATSPHRGSNQPQHF.

This rearrangement joins TRBV7-2 to TRBJ2-5; no clear D gene. Germline CDR1 is SGHTA and CDR2 is FQGNSA. The V end lost 5 bases, the J end lost 5 bases, and 12 bases lay between the germline ends. CDR3 length equals 13 residues. CDR3 sequence: CASSVGLRETQYF. The CDR3 DNA reads TGTGCCAGCAGCGTAGGTTTACGGGAGACCCAGTACTTC.

The chain employs TRBV19 and TRBJ1-4; D ambiguous. Trimming left V 4 bases short and J 4 bases short, with 10 bases between. This CDR3 contains 14 residues. Germline V gene sequence: CDR1 LNHDA, CDR2 SQIVND (reference sequence). CDR3 nucleotides: TGTGCCAGTAGTACCGGGTCGGATAATGAAAAACTGTTTTTT. This translates into CASSTGSDNEKLFF.

The gene calls are TRBV4-1 and TRBJ1-6, with 7 bases lining up with TRBD1. V shed 4 bases, J shed 10 bases, and the junction held 10 bases outside the gene matches. CDR1 and CDR2 (germline): MGHRA, YSYEKL. The CDR3 has 15 amino acids. CDR3 in DNA: TGCGCCAGCAGCCCAACGGAGGGGGCGCGGTCACCCCTCCACTTT. This encodes CASSPTEGARSPLHF.

The chain combines TRBV18 with TRBJ1-4, with 9 bases that match TRBD1. Germline V gene lookup returns CDR1 KGHSH and CDR2 LQKENI. Trimming at V came to 6 bases and at J to 6 bases, leaving 14 bases not matched to a gene. This CDR3 is 17 amino acids long. This chain's CDR3 is CASSPDGTGNIYEKLFF. The CDR3, as DNA: TGTGCCAGCTCGCCAGACGGGACAGGGAATATTTATGAAAAACTGTTTTTT.